The rows below give T cell receptor beta chains drawn from one sample of a study of cytomegalovirus exposure and HLA in healthy donors. Profiling relied on immunoSEQ multiplex PCR, and the TCRdb table lists in-frame clones only, not all of them. The sample has about 130,000 clones; 65% to 90% are singletons. What was sequenced was PBMCs. The source of these receptors is a girl aged 2-10 years in good health and CMV-seronegative. The CDR3 runs from the conserved cysteine through the conserved F or W. Fields, in order: V gene, clone size, D gene, J gene, CDR3 protein, CDR3 DNA. D genes are given only for firm matches. Size is stated for part of the rows, as once, few or many counts, or as a class when the clone is expanded.

>TRBV23-1|.|.|TRBJ2-7
CASSQSRGFRQYEQYF
TGCGCCAGCAGTCAATCGCGCGGTTTCCGACAGTACGAGCAGTACTTC
>TRBV29-1|.|TRBD2|TRBJ2-7
CSVEAPTSGVDYEQYF
TGCAGCGTTGAAGCCCCGACTAGCGGGGTTGACTACGAGCAGTACTTC
>TRBV9|.|.|TRBJ1-3
CASSVDGSSGNTIYF
TGTGCCAGCAGCGTAGACGGGAGCTCTGGAAACACCATATATTTT
>TRBV27|.|.|TRBJ2-7
CASSFGGGGYEQYF
TGTGCCAGCAGTTTCGGCGGGGGCGGCTACGAGCAGTACTTC
>TRBV9|.|.|TRBJ2-1
CASSAKTLAQAGEQFF
TGTGCCAGCAGCGCAAAAACTCTAGCTCAGGCTGGTGAGCAGTTCTTC
>TRBV19|.|.|TRBJ2-1
CASSQGSGSYNEQFF
TGTGCCAGTAGCCAGGGTAGTGGCTCCTACAATGAGCAGTTCTTC
>TRBV2|.|.|TRBJ2-3
CASSESIFGTDTQYF
TGTGCCAGCAGTGAGTCTATCTTCGGCACAGATACGCAGTATTTT
>TRBV7-2|.|TRBD2|TRBJ2-7
CASSWTSPEQYF
TGTGCCAGCAGCTGGACTAGCCCCGAGCAGTACTTC
>TRBV19|.|TRBD1|TRBJ2-1
CASSMGAGGVDEQFF
TGTGCCAGTAGTATGGGGGCAGGGGGAGTGGATGAGCAGTTCTTC
>TRBV2|few|TRBD2|TRBJ2-7
CASMTSGEGLEQYF
TGTGCCAGCATGACTAGCGGGGAGGGGCTCGAGCAGTACTTC
>TRBV15|once|TRBD1|TRBJ2-1
CATSKTTGGNYNEQFF
TGTGCCACCAGCAAGACAACAGGGGGGAACTACAATGAGCAGTTCTTC
>TRBV4-3|.|.|TRBJ1-6
CASSPGHGFNNSPLHF
TGCGCCAGCAGCCCCGGACACGGGTTTAACAATTCACCCCTCCACTTT
>TRBV19|.|TRBD2|TRBJ2-5
CASSAPFRTSGQETQYF
TGTGCCAGTAGTGCGCCTTTTCGGACTAGCGGCCAAGAGACCCAGTACTTC
>TRBV30|few|TRBD1|TRBJ1-4
CAWSAMGQGREEKLFF
TGTGCCTGGAGCGCCATGGGACAGGGGAGAGAGGAAAAACTGTTTTTT
>TRBV10-3|.|TRBD2|TRBJ2-7
CAISERTSGVFSYEQYF
TGTGCCATCAGTGAGAGGACTAGCGGGGTTTTTTCCTACGAGCAGTACTTC
>TRBV29-1|.|TRBD1|TRBJ2-1
CSVGGQGADEQFF
TGCAGCGTTGGGGGACAGGGGGCCGATGAGCAGTTCTTC
>TRBV9|few|TRBD2|TRBJ2-3
CASSAGTSGTDTQYF
TGTGCCAGCAGCGCCGGGACTAGCGGCACAGATACGCAGTATTTT
>TRBV28|.|.|TRBJ1-2
CANSPPEPAGLYGYTF
TGTGCCAATTCACCACCTGAACCCGCTGGACTTTATGGCTACACCTTC
>TRBV5-8|.|TRBD1|TRBJ2-1
CATTQPGTANNEQFF
TGTGCCACCACACAACCGGGGACAGCGAACAATGAGCAGTTCTTC
>TRBV28|.|TRBD2|TRBJ2-3
CATERGSTDTQYF
TGTGCTACGGAGCGGGGGAGCACAGATACGCAGTATTTT
>TRBV19|.|TRBD2|TRBJ2-7
CASSIASGASGDYEQYF
TGTGCCAGTAGTATAGCGAGTGGAGCTAGCGGAGACTACGAGCAGTACTTC
>TRBV6-5|.|TRBD1|TRBJ1-6
CASSYRQGEDNSPLHF
TGTGCCAGCAGTTATAGACAGGGGGAGGATAATTCACCCCTCCACTTT
>TRBV29-1|.|TRBD1|TRBJ2-3
CSVEGDREGLGTDTQYF
TGCAGCGTTGAGGGGGACAGGGAGGGATTAGGCACAGATACGCAGTATTTT
>TRBV30|.|TRBD2|TRBJ2-1
CAWSDWLAGGPGHEQFF
TGTGCCTGGAGTGACTGGTTGGCGGGAGGGCCGGGCCATGAGCAGTTCTTC
>TRBV13|.|.|TRBJ2-3
CASSPGAASTDTQYF
TGTGCCAGCAGCCCTGGGGCGGCTAGCACAGATACGCAGTATTTT
>TRBV28|.|.|TRBJ1-5
CASSSTNGNQPQHF
TGTGCCAGCAGTTCTACTAATGGGAATCAGCCCCAGCATTTT